This T cell receptor (beta chain) was profiled in a study of T cell responses to AZD1222 COVID-19 vaccine. Study findings and constraints: Recipients of AZD1222 seropositive at baseline numbered only 5 or 6.

On this clone itself: Its antigen is unknown.

From germline, CDR1 is LNHDA and CDR2 SQIVND (reference sequence). This CDR3 region has 17 residues. Trimming removed 3 bases from V and 0 bases from J, with 15 bases in between. TCRdb's table, derived via immunoSEQ multiplex PCR, lists solely in-frame clones and lacks some. The table includes 95,000 or so clones, about nine tenths detected once. The V and J genes are TRBV19 and TRBJ2-1; D is possibly TRBD1 (5 bases). The receptor's source is an adult in good health. This specimen consisted of peripheral blood, obtained on day 0 of MenACWY control vaccination. The CDR3 DNA sequence: TGTGCCAGTAGTATTCGCGACAGACCTAGCTCCTACAATGAGCAGTTCTTC. This codes for CASSIRDRPSSYNEQFF.